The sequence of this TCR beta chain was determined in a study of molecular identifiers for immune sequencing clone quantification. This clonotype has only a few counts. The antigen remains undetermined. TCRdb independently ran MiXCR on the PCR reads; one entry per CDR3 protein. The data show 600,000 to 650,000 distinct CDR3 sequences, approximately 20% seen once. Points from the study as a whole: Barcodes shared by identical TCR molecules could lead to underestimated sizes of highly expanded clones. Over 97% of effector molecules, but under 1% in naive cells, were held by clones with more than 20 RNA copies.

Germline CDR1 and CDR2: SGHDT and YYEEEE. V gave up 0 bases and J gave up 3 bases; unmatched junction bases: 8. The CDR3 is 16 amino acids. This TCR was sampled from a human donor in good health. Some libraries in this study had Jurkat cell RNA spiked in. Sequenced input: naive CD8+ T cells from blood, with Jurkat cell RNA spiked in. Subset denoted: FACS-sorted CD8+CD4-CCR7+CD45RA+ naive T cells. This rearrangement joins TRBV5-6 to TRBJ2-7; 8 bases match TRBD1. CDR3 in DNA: TGTGCCAGCAGCTTGGGACAGGGGCGGCTTATCTACGAGCAGTACTTC. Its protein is CASSLGQGRLIYEQYF.